This T cell receptor (beta chain) was obtained from a study of immune cell composition in non-small cell lung cancer. Study as a whole: Histologic subtype was mainly adenocarcinoma or squamous cell carcinoma.

As for this clone: No antigen is known for it.

Germline V gene sequence: CDR1 LNHDA, CDR2 SQIVND (reference sequence). V trimming: 3 bases; J trimming: 3 bases; junction bases outside the gene matches: 12. This CDR3 region has 17 residues. Whole-study findings and limits: Top 10 clone scores and clonality were higher in squamous than adenocarcinoma. Squamous carcinomas (approximately 80%) more often had tumour-associated clones >0.5% than adenocarcinomas (roughly 33%).

Data came from immunoSEQ multiplex PCR; TCRdb stores just in-frame clones and leaves some out. The sample carries 7,000 to 8,000 clones, roughly 68% recorded once. V is TRBV19 and J is TRBJ2-3, with TRBD2 matching over 7 bases. Sequencing input: lung tumor tissue. The sequence was collected from a human donor with non-small cell lung cancer. This CDR3 is CASSIGTEAGPTDTQYF. The CDR3, as DNA: TGTGCCAGTAGTATCGGGACCGAAGCGGGACCAACAGATACGCAGTATTTT.